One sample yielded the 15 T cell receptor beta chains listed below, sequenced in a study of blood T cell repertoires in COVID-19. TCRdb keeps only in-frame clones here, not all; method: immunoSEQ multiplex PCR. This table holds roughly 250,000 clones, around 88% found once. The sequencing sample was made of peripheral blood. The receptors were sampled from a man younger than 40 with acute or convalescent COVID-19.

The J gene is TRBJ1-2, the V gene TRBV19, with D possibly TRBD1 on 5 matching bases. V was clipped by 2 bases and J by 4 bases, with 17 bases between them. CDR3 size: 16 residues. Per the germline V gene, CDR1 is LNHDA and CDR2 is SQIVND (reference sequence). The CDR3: CASSISPPRQSYGYTF. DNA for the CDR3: TGTGCCAGTAGTATATCCCCCCCTCGACAGAGCTATGGCTACACCTTC.

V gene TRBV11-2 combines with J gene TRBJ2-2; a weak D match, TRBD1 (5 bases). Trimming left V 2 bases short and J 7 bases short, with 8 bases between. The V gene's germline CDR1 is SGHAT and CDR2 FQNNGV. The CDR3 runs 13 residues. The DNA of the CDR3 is TGTGCCAGCAGCTTACCAGGGTTCGGGGAGCTGTTTTTT. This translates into CASSLPGFGELFF.

The CDR3 region has the DNA TGTGCCAGCAGTGGGCTAGGGGGAACAAGGGGGCAGGAGACCCAGTACTTC. This sequence encodes CASSGLGGTRGQETQYF. The J gene is TRBJ2-5, the V gene TRBV6-1; 7 positions agree with TRBD1. The CDR3 is 17 amino acids. Germline trimming cut 4 bases from V and 5 bases from J; bases unmatched to any gene: 16. CDR1 is MNHNS, CDR2 SASEGT, per germline.

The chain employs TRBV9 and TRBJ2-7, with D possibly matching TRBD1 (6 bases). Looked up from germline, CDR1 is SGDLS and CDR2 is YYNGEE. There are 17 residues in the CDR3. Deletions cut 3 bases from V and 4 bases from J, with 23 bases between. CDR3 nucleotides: TGTGCCAGCAGCGCCAGACACAGGGCACCATACCATTACGAGCAGTACTTC. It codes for CASSARHRAPYHYEQYF.

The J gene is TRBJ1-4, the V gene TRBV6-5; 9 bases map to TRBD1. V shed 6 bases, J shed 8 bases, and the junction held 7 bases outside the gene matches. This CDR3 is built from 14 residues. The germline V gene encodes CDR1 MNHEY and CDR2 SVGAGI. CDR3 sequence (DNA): TGTGCCAGCAGAACGACAGGGGGTGGCGAAAAACTGTTTTTT. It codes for CASRTTGGGEKLFF.

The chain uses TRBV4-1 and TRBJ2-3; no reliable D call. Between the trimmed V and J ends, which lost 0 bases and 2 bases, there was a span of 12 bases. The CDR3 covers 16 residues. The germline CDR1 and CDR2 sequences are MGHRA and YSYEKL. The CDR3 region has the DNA TGCGCCAGCAGCCAAGATAGACTGGGTACCACAGATACGCAGTATTTT. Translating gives CASSQDRLGTTDTQYF.

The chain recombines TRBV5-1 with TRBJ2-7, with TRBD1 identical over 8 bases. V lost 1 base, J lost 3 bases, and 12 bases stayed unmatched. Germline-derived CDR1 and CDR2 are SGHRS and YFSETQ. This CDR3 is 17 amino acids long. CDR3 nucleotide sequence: TGCGCCAGCAGCTTGTCCCCTAGGGACAGGCACCTCTACGAGCAGTACTTC. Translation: CASSLSPRDRHLYEQYF.

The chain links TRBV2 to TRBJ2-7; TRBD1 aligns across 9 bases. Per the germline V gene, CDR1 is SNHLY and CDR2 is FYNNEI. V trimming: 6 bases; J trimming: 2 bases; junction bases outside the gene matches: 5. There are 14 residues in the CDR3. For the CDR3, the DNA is TGTGCCAGCAGCGGGGGACAGGGCGCCTACGAGCAGTACTTC. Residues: CASSGGQGAYEQYF.

The CDR3 spells CASSLSWTGMGVYGYTF. The CDR3 DNA follows: TGTGCCAGCAGTTTATCTTGGACAGGGATGGGAGTATATGGCTACACCTTC. This sequence joins TRBV27 and TRBJ1-2; 8 bases are shared with TRBD1. The CDR3 consists of 17 residues. V was clipped by 0 bases and J by 5 bases; unmatched bases: 11. The germline CDR1 and CDR2 sequences are MNHEY and SMNVEV (reference sequence).

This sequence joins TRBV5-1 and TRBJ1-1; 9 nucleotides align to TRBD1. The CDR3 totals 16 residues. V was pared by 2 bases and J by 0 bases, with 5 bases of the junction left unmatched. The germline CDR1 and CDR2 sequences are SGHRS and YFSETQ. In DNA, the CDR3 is TGCGCCAGCAGCTTTGGGACAGGGTCCCTGAACACTGAAGCTTTCTTT. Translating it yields CASSFGTGSLNTEAFF.

The CDR3 DNA is TGTGCCAGCACCGCAGGGGGATCCCGCACCGGGGAGCTGTTTTTT. It specifies CASTAGGSRTGELFF. The V call is TRBV3-1 (or the pseudogene TRBV3-2), the J call TRBJ2-2, with TRBD1 matching 7 bases. After removal of 7 bases from V and 4 bases from J, the junction contained 9 bases not matched to a gene. There are 15 residues in the CDR3. Germline assignment: CDR1 LGHDT and CDR2 YNNKEL (reference sequence).

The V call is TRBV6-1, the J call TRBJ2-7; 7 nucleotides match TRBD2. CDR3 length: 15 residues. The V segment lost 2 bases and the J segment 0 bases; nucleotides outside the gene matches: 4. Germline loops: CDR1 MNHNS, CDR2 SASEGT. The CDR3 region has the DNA TGTGCCAGCAGTGAACCCGGGAGGTACTCCTACGAGCAGTACTTC. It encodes CASSEPGRYSYEQYF.

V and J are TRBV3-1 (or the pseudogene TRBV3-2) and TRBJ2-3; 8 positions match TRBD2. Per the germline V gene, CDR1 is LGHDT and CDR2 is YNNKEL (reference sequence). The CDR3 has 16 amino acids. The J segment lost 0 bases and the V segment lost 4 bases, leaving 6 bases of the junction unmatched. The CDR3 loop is CASSPLERGSTDTQYF. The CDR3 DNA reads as TGTGCCAGCAGCCCCTTGGAGCGGGGGAGCACAGATACGCAGTATTTT.

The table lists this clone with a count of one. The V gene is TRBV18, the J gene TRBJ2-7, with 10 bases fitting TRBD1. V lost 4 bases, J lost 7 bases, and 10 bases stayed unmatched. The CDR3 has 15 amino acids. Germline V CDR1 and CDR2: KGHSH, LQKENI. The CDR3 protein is CASSQDRGPAGEQYF. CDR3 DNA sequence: TGTGCCAGCTCACAAGACAGGGGGCCAGCAGGTGAGCAGTACTTC.

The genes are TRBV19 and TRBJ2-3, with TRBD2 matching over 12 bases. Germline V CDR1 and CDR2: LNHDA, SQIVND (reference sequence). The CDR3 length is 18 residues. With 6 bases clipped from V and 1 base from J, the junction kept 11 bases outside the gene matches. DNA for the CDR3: TGTGCCAGTAGAACCACTAGCGGGAGGTTTGCTGGCACAGATACGCAGTATTTT. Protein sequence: CASRTTSGRFAGTDTQYF.